This T cell receptor (beta chain) comes out of a study of monozygotic twins with inflammatory bowel disease. The study's findings and limits: Distinct T cell subtypes could not be told apart. With inverse Simpson as the measure, TCRbeta diversity was lower in IBD patients than in healthy co-twins.

Template switching appended UMIs that held a 6-nucleotide sample barcode. TCRdb reprocessed the 5' RACE reads and reports one entry per CDR3 protein, with no DNA. The sample includes some 170,000 distinct CDR3 sequences. Notes on this clonotype: The antigen remains unidentified.

This CDR3 has 16 amino acids. From germline, CDR1 is SNHLY and CDR2 FYNNEI. The material sequenced was blood. The receptor was derived from a human donor with ulcerative colitis or Crohn's disease, or a healthy co-twin of an affected twin (not recorded which). The rearrangement joins TRBV2 to TRBJ2-1; the D gene TCRdb calls, TRBD2, cannot be checked with no DNA. The CDR3 region is CASHGAGPGGHNEQFF.